The clone carrying this T cell receptor beta chain was seen at least ten times. Its antigen is unidentified. TCR beta VDJ combinations and CDR3 sequences were profiled from genomic DNA. TCRdb re-called the reads through MiXCR, storing one row per CDR3 protein. The sample lists 150,000 to 200,000 distinct CDR3 sequences; 40% to 50% were seen once. Patients chosen for sequencing had shown CD8+CD57+ cell expansion by flow cytometry. There was no therapy given to any patient before the blood sampling took place. The data belong to a study of CD8+CD57+ T cells in acquired aplastic anemia. Study-wide context: DNA recovered from sorted CD4+ and CD8+ cells had a mean of 3.2 ug.

The CDR3 consists of 13 residues. Per the germline V gene, CDR1 is SGHDN and CDR2 is FVKESK. V dropped 6 bases and J dropped 3 bases, with 10 bases sitting between them. Overall study findings and caveats: For CD8+ Simpson's diversity, patients and controls showed no significant difference.

The chain combines TRBV14 with TRBJ2-3; D is uncertain. Material for sequencing was sorted CD4+, CD8+, or CD8+CD57+ T cells (not recorded which) from PBMCs. The receptor's source is a human donor with aplastic anemia. The CDR3 DNA is TGTGCCAGCAGTCCGCCCTATACAGATACGCAGTATTTT. As protein: CASSPPYTDTQYF.